One sample yielded the 20 T cell receptor beta chains listed below, sequenced in a study of OX40 agonist ivuxolimab in advanced cancers. Some clones are missing from TCRdb's copy, which holds only in-frame ones; the method was immunoSEQ multiplex PCR. The table has 99,000 or so clones, around 80% seen once; the top ten hold roughly 5.5%. The sample consisted of CD4+ or CD8+ T cells sorted from blood, taken in a trial of the OX40 agonist ivuxolimab. Source of these receptors: an adult with an advanced solid tumor such as melanoma, head and neck, liver or kidney cancer.

In this sample, this clone turned up a few times. The rearrangement joins TRBV19 to TRBJ1-5; the D gene is possibly TRBD1 (6 bases). The CDR3 totals 18 residues. V was cut by 5 bases and J by 0 bases, with 20 bases left in between. Germline-derived CDR1 and CDR2 are LNHDA and SQIVND (reference sequence). CDR3 sequence: CASSPSTGGGYSNQPQHF. CDR3 in DNA: TGTGCCAGTAGTCCGTCGACAGGTGGAGGGTATAGCAATCAGCCCCAGCATTTT.

This chain links TRBV2 with TRBJ2-1; D possibly corresponds to TRBD2 (6 bases). Germline V CDR1 and CDR2: SNHLY, FYNNEI. V was pared by 2 bases and J by 4 bases, with 15 bases between. CDR3 size: 16 residues. CDR3 sequence reads: CASSESRGNLYNEQFF. CDR3 coding DNA: TGTGCCAGCAGTGAATCGCGGGGTAATCTTTACAATGAGCAGTTCTTC.

The rearrangement joins TRBV4-1 to TRBJ2-1, with D unclear. Between the trimmed V and J ends, which lost 0 bases and 7 bases, there was a span of 10 bases. The CDR3 spans 14 residues. CDR1 and CDR2 from the germline V gene are MGHRA and YSYEKL. CDR3 DNA sequence: TGCGCCAGCAGCCAAGATAGGCTGGCGAATGAGCAGTTCTTC. Its protein is CASSQDRLANEQFF.

The chain is built from TRBV7-9 and TRBJ2-5; D is unresolved. The V gene lost 0 bases and the J gene lost 5 bases, with 13 bases spanning the gap. CDR1 is SEHNR and CDR2 is FQNEAQ in the germline V gene (reference sequence). There are 15 residues in the CDR3. The CDR3 region has the DNA TGTGCCAGCAGCTTAGCCTCGGTCGTGGGGGAGACCCAGTACTTC. Amino acids: CASSLASVVGETQYF.

The chain recombines TRBV18 with TRBJ2-6; 10 bases map to TRBD2. The V and J ends lost 3 bases and 0 bases, in that order; junction bases with no gene match: 5. Germline CDR1 is KGHSH and CDR2 is LQKENI. This CDR3 contains 18 residues. CDR3 bases: TGTGCCAGCTCACCTCGACTAGCGGGTGCCTCTGGGGCCAACGTCCTGACTTTC. Its protein is CASSPRLAGASGANVLTF.

CDR3 in amino acids: CASNGPIEFF. The CDR3 DNA follows: TGCGCCAGCAACGGCCCCATAGAGTTCTTC. The V gene is TRBV23-1, the J gene TRBJ2-1; D remains unclear. TRBV23-1 is an ORF, with its function uncertain. The CDR3 spans 10 residues. Trimming shortened V by 7 bases and J by 14 bases, and 12 bases separated the two germline ends.

The V and J genes are TRBV5-1 and TRBJ1-1; D gene uncertain. In germline, CDR1 is SGHRS, CDR2 YFSETQ. V lost 3 bases, J lost 3 bases, and 9 bases lay in between. The CDR3 contains 13 residues. The CDR3 coding sequence is TGCGCCAGCAGCTGGGCGGGAGACACTGAAGCTTTCTTT. Protein: CASSWAGDTEAFF.

The chain links TRBV19 to TRBJ1-5, with 8 bases matching TRBD1. Germline CDR1 reads LNHDA; CDR2 reads SQIVND (reference sequence). CDR3 length: 16 residues. The J segment lost 2 bases and the V segment lost 6 bases, leaving 9 bases of the junction unmatched. The chain's CDR3 is CASSLRQGKRNQPQHF. As DNA, the CDR3 is TGTGCCAGTAGCCTCCGACAGGGGAAGCGCAATCAGCCCCAGCATTTT. Using reference TRBV19 and TRBJ1-5 for the parts outside the CDR3, the full variable domain is DGGITQSPKYLFRKEGQNVTLSCEQNLNHDAMYWYRQDPGQGLRLIYYSQIVNDFQKGDIAEGYSVSREKKESFPLTVTSAQKNPTAFYLCASSLRQGKRNQPQHFGDGTRLSIL.

The chain uses TRBV5-1 and TRBJ2-2, with D possibly called TRBD1 or TRBD2 (7 bases each). Germline V gene lookup returns CDR1 SGHRS and CDR2 YFSETQ. The CDR3 runs to 16 residues. V lost 0 bases and J 7 bases, leaving 16 bases between the germline ends. The CDR3 spells CASSLGRGTVGGELFF. The CDR3 nucleotides read TGCGCCAGCAGCTTGGGGCGGGGGACAGTTGGCGGGGAGCTGTTTTTT.

V usage is TRBV4-1 and J usage is TRBJ1-2; tentative D call: TRBD1 (5 bases). Per the germline V gene, CDR1 is MGHRA and CDR2 is YSYEKL. This CDR3 region has 17 residues. Trimming stripped 2 bases from V and 6 bases from J, with 22 bases between. The CDR3 loop reads CASSQLNLGLPEDGYTF. In nucleotides, the CDR3 is TGCGCCAGCAGCCAACTAAACTTGGGACTGCCGGAGGATGGCTACACCTTC.

The V and J genes are TRBV2 and TRBJ1-2, with D perhaps TRBD1 (6 bases). The CDR3 is 15 amino acids. Germline V gene lookup returns CDR1 SNHLY and CDR2 FYNNEI. V lost 5 bases and J lost 5, with 18 bases in between. The CDR3: CASSSGGTSIYGYTF. The CDR3 bases are TGTGCCAGCAGTTCAGGTGGGACATCGATTTATGGCTACACCTTC. Looking up the rest from reference TRBV2 and TRBJ1-2 gives the full variable domain: EPEVTQTPSHQVTQMGQEVILRCVPISNHLYFYWYRQILGQKVEFLVSFYNNEISEKSEIFDDQFSVERPDGSNFTLKIRSTKLEDSAMYFCASSSGGTSIYGYTFGSGTRLTVV.

The chain carries TRBV30 and TRBJ1-1; TRBD1 might be the D (5 bases). The CDR3 is 14 residues long. Germline V gene data show CDR1 as GTSNPN and CDR2 as SVGIG (reference sequence). V lost 1 base to trimming and J lost 3 bases, with 12 bases between them. The chain's CDR3 is CAWSGSRAYTEAFF. CDR3 DNA: TGTGCCTGGAGTGGTTCCAGGGCCTACACTGAAGCTTTCTTT.

V gene TRBV7-8 combines with J gene TRBJ1-1; 8 bases line up with TRBD1. Germline V gene sequence: CDR1 SGHVS, CDR2 FQNEAQ. The CDR3 has 15 residues. V trimming: 3 bases; J trimming: 5 bases; junction bases outside the gene matches: 8. The DNA for the CDR3 is TGTGCCAGCAGCTTGAGGGGACAGGCCGGGACTGAAGCTTTCTTT. Translated, it gives CASSLRGQAGTEAFF.

This chain joins TRBV4-1 and TRBJ2-1; D possibly corresponds to TRBD1 (6 bases). The CDR3 length is 14 residues. V lost 7 bases and J 0 bases, leaving 10 bases between the germline ends. Germline V lookup: CDR1 MGHRA, CDR2 YSYEKL. The CDR3: CASKGEGSYNEQFF. The DNA of the CDR3 is TGCGCCAGCAAGGGGGAAGGCTCCTACAATGAGCAGTTCTTC.

The chain recombines TRBV5-5 with TRBJ2-7; a possible D gene is TRBD1 (6 bases). The germline V gene has CDR1 SGHKS and CDR2 YYEKEE (reference sequence). CDR3 length: 14 residues. V dropped 2 bases and J dropped 2 bases, with 11 bases sitting between them. CDR3 in amino acids: CASSFTGSPYEQYF. In DNA, the CDR3 is TGTGCCAGCAGCTTCACAGGGAGCCCCTACGAGCAGTACTTC. Using reference TRBV5-5 and TRBJ2-7 for the parts outside the CDR3, the full variable domain is DAGVTQSPTHLIKTRGQQVTLRCSPISGHKSVSWYQQVLGQGPQFIFQYYEKEERGRGNFPDRFSARQFPNYSSELNVNALLLGDSALYLCASSFTGSPYEQYFGPGTRLTVT.

The rearrangement joins TRBV5-1 to TRBJ2-3, with TRBD1 identical over 7 bases. Germline trimming cut 8 bases from V and 2 bases from J; bases unmatched to any gene: 8. This CDR3 contains 14 residues. The germline V gene encodes CDR1 SGHRS and CDR2 YFSETQ. The CDR3 DNA is TGCGCCAGTTCAACAGGGGTCCTCACAGATACGCAGTATTTT. This encodes CASSTGVLTDTQYF.

A note on this clone: An end of the junction does not agree with germline; a read error may underlie this. This chain joins TRBV5-1 and TRBJ1-1, with D hard to call. The germline V gene encodes CDR1 SGHRS and CDR2 YFSETQ. The CDR3 is made up of 13 amino acids. In DNA, the CDR3 is TGCGCCAGCAGCTTGGAGCTGAACACTGAAGCTTCCTTT. This encodes CASSLELNTEASF.

The CDR3 spells CASSLDPLSSYNSPLHF. Here the CDR3 DNA reads TGTGCCAGCAGCTTGGACCCGCTTTCCTCCTATAATTCACCCCTCCACTTT. The V call is TRBV5-6, the J call TRBJ1-6, with D uncertain. The CDR3 sequence is 17 residues long. CDR1 and CDR2 from the germline V gene are SGHDT and YYEEEE. The ends were cut back, 0 bases at V and 0 bases at J, with 10 bases in the middle.

This rearrangement joins TRBV7-9 to TRBJ2-1, with 7 bases lining up with TRBD2. Looked up from germline, CDR1 is SEHNR and CDR2 is FQNEAQ (reference sequence). The CDR3 sequence is 17 residues long. J was trimmed by 0 bases and V by 10 bases; bases with no gene match: 15. CDR3 bases: TGTGCCACCGCCGGTGGTTACCGCGGGAGCTCCTACAATGAGCAGTTCTTC. Translation gives CATAGGYRGSSYNEQFF.

The rearrangement uses TRBV19 and TRBJ2-1; D might be TRBD1 or TRBD2, each matching 6 bases. This CDR3 region has 14 residues. Trimming stripped 7 bases from V and 7 bases from J, with 17 bases between. Germline V lookup: CDR1 LNHDA, CDR2 SQIVND (reference sequence). CDR3 residues: CASTKGTGANEQFF. CDR3 nucleotide sequence: TGTGCCAGTACAAAAGGGACGGGGGCAAATGAGCAGTTCTTC. The full variable domain, rest sourced from reference TRBV19 and TRBJ2-1, is DGGITQSPKYLFRKEGQNVTLSCEQNLNHDAMYWYRQDPGQGLRLIYYSQIVNDFQKGDIAEGYSVSREKKESFPLTVTSAQKNPTAFYLCASTKGTGANEQFFGPGTRLTVL.